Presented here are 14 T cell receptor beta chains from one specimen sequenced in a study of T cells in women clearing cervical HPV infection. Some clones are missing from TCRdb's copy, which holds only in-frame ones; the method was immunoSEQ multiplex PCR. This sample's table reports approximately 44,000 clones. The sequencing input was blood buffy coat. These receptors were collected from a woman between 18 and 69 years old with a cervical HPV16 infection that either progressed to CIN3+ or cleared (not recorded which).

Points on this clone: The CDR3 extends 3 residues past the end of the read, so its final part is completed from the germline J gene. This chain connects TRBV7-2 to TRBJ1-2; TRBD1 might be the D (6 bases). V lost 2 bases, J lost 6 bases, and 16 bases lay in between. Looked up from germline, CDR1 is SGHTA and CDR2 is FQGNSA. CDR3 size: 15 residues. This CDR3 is CASSLSAGDLDGYTF. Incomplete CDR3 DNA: TGTGCCAGCAGCTTATCAGCAGGGGATTTGGATGGC.

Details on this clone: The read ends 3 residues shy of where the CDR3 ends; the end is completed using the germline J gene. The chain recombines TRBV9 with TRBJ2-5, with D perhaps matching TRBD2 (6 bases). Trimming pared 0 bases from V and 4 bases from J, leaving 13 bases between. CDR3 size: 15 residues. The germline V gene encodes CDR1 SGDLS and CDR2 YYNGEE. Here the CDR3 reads CASSVAPGVGETQYF. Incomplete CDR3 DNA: TGTGCCAGCAGCGTAGCCCCGGGGGTAGGAGAGACC.

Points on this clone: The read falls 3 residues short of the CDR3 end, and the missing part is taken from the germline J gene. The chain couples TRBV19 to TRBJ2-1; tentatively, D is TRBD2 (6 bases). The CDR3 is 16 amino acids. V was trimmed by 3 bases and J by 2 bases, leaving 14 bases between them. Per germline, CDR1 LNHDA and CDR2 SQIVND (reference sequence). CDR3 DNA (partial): TGTGCCAGTAGTATGGATCTAGGGGAGGCCTACAATGAG. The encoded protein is CASSMDLGEAYNE. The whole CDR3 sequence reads CASSMDLGEAYNEQFF.

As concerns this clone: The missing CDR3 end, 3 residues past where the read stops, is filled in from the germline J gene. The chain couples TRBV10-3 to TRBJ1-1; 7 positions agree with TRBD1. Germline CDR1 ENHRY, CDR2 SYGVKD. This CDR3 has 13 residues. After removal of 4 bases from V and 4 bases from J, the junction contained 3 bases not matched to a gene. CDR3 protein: CAISGPGGTEAFF. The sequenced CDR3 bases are TGTGCCATCAGTGGGCCAGGGGGCACTGAA.

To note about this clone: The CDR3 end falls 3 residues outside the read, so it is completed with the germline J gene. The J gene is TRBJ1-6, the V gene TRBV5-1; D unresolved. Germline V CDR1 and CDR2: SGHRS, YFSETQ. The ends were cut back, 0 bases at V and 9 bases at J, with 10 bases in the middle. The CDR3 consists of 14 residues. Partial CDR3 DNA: TGCGCCAGCAGCTTGGATCCAGTCGCTTCACCC. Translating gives CASSLDPVASP. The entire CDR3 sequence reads CASSLDPVASPLHF.

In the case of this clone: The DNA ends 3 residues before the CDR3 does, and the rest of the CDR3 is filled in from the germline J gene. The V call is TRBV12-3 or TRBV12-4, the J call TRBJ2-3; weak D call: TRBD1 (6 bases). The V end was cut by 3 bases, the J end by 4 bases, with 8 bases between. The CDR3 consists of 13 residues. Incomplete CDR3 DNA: TGTGCCAGCAGTTTCACAGGGCCAGATACG. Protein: CASSFTGPDT. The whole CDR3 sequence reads CASSFTGPDTQYF.

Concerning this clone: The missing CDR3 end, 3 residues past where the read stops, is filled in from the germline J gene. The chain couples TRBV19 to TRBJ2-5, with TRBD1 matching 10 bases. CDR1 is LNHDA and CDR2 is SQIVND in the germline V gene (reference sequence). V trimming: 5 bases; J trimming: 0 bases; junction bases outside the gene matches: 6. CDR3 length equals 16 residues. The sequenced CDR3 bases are TGTGCCAGTAGTGGGGTGACAGGGGGCAACCAAGAGACC. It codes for CASSGVTGGNQET. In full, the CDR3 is CASSGVTGGNQETQYF.

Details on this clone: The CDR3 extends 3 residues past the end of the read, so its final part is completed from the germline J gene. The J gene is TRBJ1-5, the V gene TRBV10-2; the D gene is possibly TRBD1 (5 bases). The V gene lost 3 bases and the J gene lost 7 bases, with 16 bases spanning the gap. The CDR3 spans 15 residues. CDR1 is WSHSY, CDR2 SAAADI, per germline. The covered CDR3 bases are TGCGCCAGCAGTGAAGGGGCGGACGGGCGACAGCCC. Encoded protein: CASSEGADGRQP. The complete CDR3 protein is CASSEGADGRQPQHF.

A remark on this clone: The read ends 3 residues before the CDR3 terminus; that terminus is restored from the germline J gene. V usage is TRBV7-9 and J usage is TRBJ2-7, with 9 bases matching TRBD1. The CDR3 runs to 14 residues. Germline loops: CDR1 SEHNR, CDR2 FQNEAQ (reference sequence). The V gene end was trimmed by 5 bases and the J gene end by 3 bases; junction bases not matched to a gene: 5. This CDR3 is CASSPGTGSYEQYF. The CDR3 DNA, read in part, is TGTGCCAGCAGCCCCGGGACAGGGAGCTACGAG.

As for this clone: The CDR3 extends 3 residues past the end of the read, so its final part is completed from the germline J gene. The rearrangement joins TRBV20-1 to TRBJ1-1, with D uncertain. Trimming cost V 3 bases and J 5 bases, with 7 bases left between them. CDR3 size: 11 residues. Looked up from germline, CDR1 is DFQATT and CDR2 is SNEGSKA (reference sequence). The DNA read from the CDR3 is TGCAGTGCTAGTACGAGGACTGAA. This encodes CSASTRTE. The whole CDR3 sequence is CSASTRTEAFF.

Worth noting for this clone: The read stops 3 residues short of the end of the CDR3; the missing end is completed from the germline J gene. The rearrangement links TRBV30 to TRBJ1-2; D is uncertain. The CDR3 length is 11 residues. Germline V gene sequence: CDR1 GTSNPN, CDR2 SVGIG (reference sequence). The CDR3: CAWVQFLGYTF. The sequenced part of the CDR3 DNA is TGTGCCTGGGTCCAGTTTCTGGGC.

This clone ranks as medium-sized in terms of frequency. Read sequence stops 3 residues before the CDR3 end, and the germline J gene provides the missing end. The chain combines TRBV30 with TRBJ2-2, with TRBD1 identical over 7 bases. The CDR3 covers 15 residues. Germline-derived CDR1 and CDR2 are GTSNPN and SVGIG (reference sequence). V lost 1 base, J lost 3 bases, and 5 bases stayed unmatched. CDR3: CAWSEGQHYTGELFF. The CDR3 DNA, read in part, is TGTGCCTGGAGTGAGGGACAGCATTACACCGGGGAG.

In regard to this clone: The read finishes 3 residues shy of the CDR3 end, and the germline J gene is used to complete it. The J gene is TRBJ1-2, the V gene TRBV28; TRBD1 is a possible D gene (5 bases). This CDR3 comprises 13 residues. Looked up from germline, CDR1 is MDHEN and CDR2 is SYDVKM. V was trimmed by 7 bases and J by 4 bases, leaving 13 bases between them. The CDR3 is CASIGGQSYGYTF. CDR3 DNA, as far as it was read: TGTGCCAGCATCGGGGGTCAGAGCTATGGC.

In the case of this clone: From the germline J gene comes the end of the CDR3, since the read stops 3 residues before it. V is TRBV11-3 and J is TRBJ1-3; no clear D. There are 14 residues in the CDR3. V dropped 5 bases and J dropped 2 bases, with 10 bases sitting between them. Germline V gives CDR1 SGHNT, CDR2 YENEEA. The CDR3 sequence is CASSQQLTGNTIYF. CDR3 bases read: TGTGCCAGCAGCCAACAGCTTACTGGAAACACC. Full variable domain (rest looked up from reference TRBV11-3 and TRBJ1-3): EAGVVQSPRYKIIEKKQPVAFWCNPISGHNTLYWYLQNLGQGPELLIRYENEEAVDDSQLPKDRFSAERLKGVDSTLKIQPAELGDSAVYLCASSQQLTGNTIYFGEGSWLTVV.